Below, one TCR beta chain is given with its context. Antigen unknown. The data were produced by immunoSEQ multiplex PCR, yet TCRdb's version contains in-frame clones alone and is incomplete. Among some 48,000 clones listed, approximately 79% were seen once. The germline V and J ends were trimmed by 5 bases and 5 bases, with 6 bases remaining between them. The V gene's germline CDR1 is SNHLY and CDR2 FYNNEI. The CDR3 has 12 residues. This entry belongs to a study of a mutant IDH1 vaccine in newly diagnosed glioma. Study-wide context: Patients were started on vaccination 4-6 weeks after radiotherapy alone, or with temozolomide cycles.

Time point indicated: week 35, safety follow-up. A single vaccine dose contained 300 ug of mutant IDH1 20-mer peptide, and topical imiquimod was used with it. This receptor was identified in a man between 35 and 55 years old with glioma. The source material was PBMCs, sampled from a glioma patient whose treatment included an IDH1 peptide vaccine. V and J are TRBV2 and TRBJ2-2, with D possibly matching TRBD2 (5 bases). The CDR3: CASSRGTGELFF. As DNA, the CDR3 is TGTGCCAGCAGTCGCGGGACCGGGGAGCTGTTTTTT.